One and the same sample provided the 25 T cell receptor beta chains below, sequenced in a study of chemoradiotherapy in HPV16-positive cancers. Produced via immunoSEQ multiplex PCR; TCRdb's table is partial and in-frame only. The sample records 6,500 to 8,500 clones, approximately 80% being singletons. Sequencing used tumor tissue, obtained from a patient who underwent chemoradiotherapy. The receptor set was obtained from a human donor with HPV-associated anogenital cancer.

The V gene is TRBV7-9, the J gene TRBJ2-7; D not resolved. CDR1 is SEHNR and CDR2 is FQNEAQ in the germline V gene (reference sequence). The CDR3 covers 16 residues. V was shortened by 2 bases and J by 1 base, with 15 bases between the two germline ends. The CDR3, as DNA: TGTGCCAGCAGCTTATCTGGGCGGTCCCTATCCTACGAGCAGTACTTC. Translated: CASSLSGRSLSYEQYF.

This rearrangement joins TRBV9 to TRBJ2-5; D is unclear. The germline V gene has CDR1 SGDLS and CDR2 YYNGEE. V lost 1 base to trimming and J lost 5 bases, with 12 bases between them. The CDR3 has 14 residues. DNA for the CDR3: TGTGCCAGCAGCGTAACCTCTCGTAGGGAGACCCAGTACTTC. This encodes CASSVTSRRETQYF.

V and J are TRBV27 and TRBJ2-2; 13 bases match TRBD2. With 0 bases clipped from V and 1 base from J, the junction kept 8 bases outside the gene matches. CDR3 length: 20 amino acids. Germline V gene data show CDR1 as MNHEY and CDR2 as SMNVEV (reference sequence). The CDR3 loop is CASSLSPALAGGRNTGELFF. The CDR3 DNA sequence: TGTGCCAGCAGTTTATCGCCTGCACTAGCGGGGGGGCGGAACACCGGGGAGCTGTTTTTT.

This rearrangement joins TRBV19 to TRBJ1-5; no definite D call. From germline, CDR1 is LNHDA and CDR2 SQIVND (reference sequence). Trimming took off 5 bases at V and 0 bases at J, with 20 bases between the two ends. The CDR3 spans 18 residues. Here the CDR3 DNA reads TGTGCCAGTAGTCCTCGAGGTAGGCAAGGTTATAGCAATCAGCCCCAGCATTTT. It encodes CASSPRGRQGYSNQPQHF.

The rearrangement joins TRBV7-9 to TRBJ2-5; 9 bases line up with TRBD1. Trimming removed 5 bases from V and 5 bases from J; junction bases left unmatched: 9. In germline, CDR1 is SEHNR, CDR2 FQNEAQ (reference sequence). The CDR3 spans 15 residues. CDR3 nucleotides: TGTGCCAGCAGCGCAGGACAGGGGAGAAGGGAGACCCAGTACTTC. It encodes CASSAGQGRRETQYF.

The CDR3 nucleotides are TGTGCCAGCAGCTTCCTACAGGGGGCGCGAACTGAAGCTTTCTTT. This sequence encodes CASSFLQGARTEAFF. The rearrangement links TRBV11-2 to TRBJ1-1; 9 nucleotides line up with TRBD1. The germline CDR1 and CDR2 sequences are SGHAT and FQNNGV. Unmatched junction bases numbered 7, after V lost 3 bases and J lost 5 bases. The CDR3 is made up of 15 amino acids.

This rearrangement joins TRBV6-5 to TRBJ2-7; weak D call: TRBD2 (6 bases). The V gene's germline CDR1 is MNHEY and CDR2 SVGAGI. The CDR3 loop spans 11 amino acids. The ends were cut back, 8 bases at V and 3 bases at J, with 8 bases in the middle. In nucleotides, the CDR3 is TGTGCCAGCTCCGGGAGCTACGAGCAGTACTTC. It is translated as CASSGSYEQYF.

This clone was observed a few times. The chain carries TRBV7-9 and TRBJ2-5, with TRBD2 as a possible D gene (6 bases). CDR1 SEHNR and CDR2 FQNEAQ come from the germline V gene (reference sequence). The CDR3 consists of 15 residues. Trimming pared 9 bases from V and 5 bases from J, leaving 22 bases between. CDR3: CASGGGLGSGETQYF. In nucleotides, the CDR3 is TGTGCCAGTGGAGGAGGGCTCGGCTCCGGCGAGACCCAGTACTTC.

DNA of the CDR3: TGTGCCAGCTGGGGGGCCGGGGAGCTGTTTTTT. Translation gives CASWGAGELFF. The chain recombines TRBV19 with TRBJ2-2, with D maybe TRBD2 (6 bases). There are 11 residues in the CDR3. Trimming pared 9 bases from V and 6 bases from J, leaving 8 bases between. Germline V CDR1 and CDR2: LNHDA, SQIVND (reference sequence).

The V call is TRBV11-3, the J call TRBJ1-1, with TRBD1 as a possible D gene (6 bases). The CDR3 sequence is 13 residues long. CDR1 is SGHNT and CDR2 is YENEEA in the germline V gene. Trimming pared 4 bases from V and 5 bases from J, leaving 11 bases between. CDR3 in DNA: TGTGCCAGCAGCTATGTAGGGGGGACTGAAGCTTTCTTT. This encodes CASSYVGGTEAFF.

The chain combines TRBV2 with TRBJ1-2; D gene uncertain. The germline CDR1 and CDR2 sequences are SNHLY and FYNNEI. This CDR3 contains 13 residues. With 6 bases removed from V and 0 bases from J, the gap between germline ends came to 8 bases. The CDR3 reads CASRLNTNYGYTF. CDR3 nucleotides: TGTGCCAGCAGATTAAACACTAACTATGGCTACACCTTC.

Only a few counts were recorded for this clone. This sequence joins TRBV5-4 and TRBJ1-1; D possibly corresponds to TRBD1 (6 bases). The CDR3 loop spans 15 amino acids. The V end lost 4 bases, the J end lost 6 bases, and 19 bases lay between the germline ends. CDR1 SGHNT and CDR2 YYREEE come from the germline V gene (reference sequence). The chain's CDR3 is CASSPLQGRTAEAFF. The CDR3 DNA reads TGTGCCAGCAGCCCCTTACAGGGTCGGACTGCTGAAGCTTTCTTT.

The chain carries TRBV7-2 and TRBJ1-2; no definite D call. This CDR3 has 13 residues. V was pared by 5 bases and J by 3 bases, with 10 bases between. Germline-derived CDR1 and CDR2 are SGHTA and FQGNSA. Written as DNA, the CDR3 is TGTGCCAGCAGCCCGGACCGCGACTATGGCTACACCTTC. Encoded protein: CASSPDRDYGYTF.

V gene TRBV6-5 combines with J gene TRBJ2-3; 9 bases are a match to TRBD1. The V gene end was trimmed by 5 bases and the J gene end by 2 bases; junction bases not matched to a gene: 5. The germline V gene encodes CDR1 MNHEY and CDR2 SVGAGI. CDR3 length: 15 amino acids. The CDR3 bases are TGTGCCAGCAGTCCGACAGGGGGGAACACAGATACGCAGTATTTT. Its translation: CASSPTGGNTDTQYF.

J is TRBJ2-5 and V is TRBV6-1; D is ambiguous. The CDR3 has 11 amino acids. Germline CDR1 MNHNS, CDR2 SASEGT. V dropped 1 base and J dropped 10 bases, with 7 bases sitting between them. The CDR3 loop reads CASSEGLGQYF. CDR3 sequence (DNA): TGTGCCAGCAGTGAAGGCCTAGGCCAGTACTTC.

The J gene is TRBJ2-5, the V gene TRBV5-1; 8 bases fit TRBD1. The better agreement between TRBJ2-7 and the DNA end casts doubt on the J call. Germline CDR1 is SGHRS and CDR2 is YFSETQ. The CDR3 contains 15 residues. Here the CDR3 DNA reads TGCGCCAGCAGCTTGGTGACAGGGGAATCCTACGAGCAGTACTTC. It codes for CASSLVTGESYEQYF.

The CDR3: CASSYSGGADSPLHF. DNA of the CDR3: TGTGCCAGCAGTTACTCCGGAGGAGCGGATTCACCCCTCCACTTT. V is TRBV6-5 and J is TRBJ1-6, with no clear D. The CDR3 covers 15 residues. In germline, CDR1 is MNHEY, CDR2 SVGAGI. V lost 0 bases, J lost 8 bases, and 11 bases lay in between.

The chain recombines TRBV4-1 with TRBJ2-3; possibly TRBD1 or TRBD2 for D (7 bases each). Germline V gene data show CDR1 as MGHRA and CDR2 as YSYEKL. V was shortened by 3 bases and J by 0 bases, with 19 bases between the two germline ends. This CDR3 has 18 residues. CDR3 sequence: CASSQGWGRGGSTDTQYF. As DNA, the CDR3 is TGCGCCAGCAGCCAGGGGTGGGGCAGGGGGGGGAGCACAGATACGCAGTATTTT.

This clone was found a few times. The V and J genes are TRBV5-1 and TRBJ2-6; no clear D. Looked up from germline, CDR1 is SGHRS and CDR2 is YFSETQ. V was cut by 0 bases and J by 2 bases, with 9 bases left in between. There are 16 residues in the CDR3. The CDR3 DNA reads as TGCGCCAGCAGCTTGGATGGTAGGGCTGGGGCCAACGTCCTGACTTTC. This translates into CASSLDGRAGANVLTF. The variable domain in full, completed from reference TRBV5-1 and TRBJ2-6, reads KAGVTQTPRYLIKTRGQQVTLSCSPISGHRSVSWYQQTPGQGLQFLFEYFSETQRNKGNFPGRFSGRQFSNSRSEMNVSTLELGDSALYLCASSLDGRAGANVLTFGAGSRLTVL.

This rearrangement joins TRBV6-1 to TRBJ2-1, with D maybe TRBD1 (5 bases). Trimming took 6 bases from V and 6 from J, leaving 18 bases between them. The CDR3 runs to 15 residues. Germline CDR1 is MNHNS and CDR2 is SASEGT. The CDR3 reads CASSPKLRQSNEQFF. Here the CDR3 DNA reads TGTGCCAGCAGCCCTAAGCTTCGACAGTCCAATGAGCAGTTCTTC.

V gene TRBV7-2 combines with J gene TRBJ2-5, with D perhaps given as TRBD1 or TRBD2 (5 bases each). CDR1 and CDR2 from the germline V gene are SGHTA and FQGNSA. V was pared by 3 bases and J by 7 bases, with 15 bases between. CDR3 length equals 14 residues. The CDR3 DNA reads TGTGCCAGCAGCTTGGAGAGGGGCAGGGCGACCCAGTACTTC. Its translation: CASSLERGRATQYF.

The V call is TRBV28, the J call TRBJ1-2; 12 bases fit TRBD1. The CDR3 spans 15 residues. CDR1 is MDHEN, CDR2 SYDVKM, per germline. Trimming cost V 6 bases and J 5 bases; bases outside gene matches: 7. In nucleotides, the CDR3 is TGTGCCAGCAGCCCGGGACAGGGGGCAGGGTATGGCTACACCTTC. Translating gives CASSPGQGAGYGYTF.

The V and J genes are TRBV4-2 and TRBJ1-2; TRBD1 matches 7 bases. The CDR3 extends over 18 amino acids. Germline V gives CDR1 LGHNA, CDR2 YNFKEQ. The trim removed 4 bases at V and 0 bases at J, leaving 14 bases unmatched. The CDR3 protein is CASSPGGTAPFPNYGYTF. CDR3 DNA: TGTGCCAGCAGCCCTGGCGGGACAGCACCCTTTCCTAACTATGGCTACACCTTC.

This clone came up once. The V gene is TRBV10-3, the J gene TRBJ2-5, with 8 bases matching TRBD1. Trimming at V came to 4 bases and at J to 2 bases, leaving 3 bases not matched to a gene. The CDR3 runs 14 residues. CDR1 and CDR2 from the germline V gene are ENHRY and SYGVKD. The CDR3 sequence: CAISGRDRQETQYF. The CDR3 region has the DNA TGTGCCATCAGTGGGAGGGACAGGCAAGAGACCCAGTACTTC.

The rearrangement links TRBV11-2 to TRBJ2-5; D gene uncertain. The J call is in doubt because the DNA end fits TRBJ2-7 better. Looked up from germline, CDR1 is SGHAT and CDR2 is FQNNGV. The CDR3 runs to 14 residues. For the CDR3, the DNA is TGTGCCAGCAGCTTAGGTCACACAGACTACGAGCAGTACTTC. It specifies CASSLGHTDYEQYF.